This T cell receptor (beta chain) was sequenced for a study of vaccination and CD4 T cells after COVID-19. Overall study context: At a median about 99 days (range 35 to 161) after diagnosis, post-COVID samples were drawn. Overlapping spike pools from SARS-CoV-2 and HCoV-NL63, HCoV-OC43 and HCoV-229E served as culture stimuli. Control cultures used a CEFX viral epitope pool, an HIV-1 Nef peptide pool, or no peptide.

As for treatment: roughly 10-day PBMC culture with coronavirus spike peptide pools or control peptides (ViraFEST assay). Remarks on this clonotype: Its matching antigen is unknown. At one boundary the junction diverges from the germline segment, which might be a read error.

CDR1 is SSHAT, CDR2 FNYEAQ, per germline (reference sequence). This CDR3 contains 13 residues. The Oncomine TCR Beta short-read assay was applied to DNA of cultured CD4+ T cells. TCRdb independently ran MiXCR on the PCR reads; one entry per CDR3 protein. This table has just under 20,000 distinct CDR3 sequences, roughly 50% appearing once. The rearrangement uses TRBV7-7 and TRBJ1-6; D not certain. The origin of this receptor is a human donor who had recovered from COVID-19. Sequenced here: CD4+ T cells from blood, cultured in vitro, sampled after SARS-CoV-2 vaccination. The CDR3 reads CASSLDYDSPLHF. CDR3 sequence (DNA): TGTGCCAGCAGCTTAGACTATGATTCACCCCTCCACTTT.